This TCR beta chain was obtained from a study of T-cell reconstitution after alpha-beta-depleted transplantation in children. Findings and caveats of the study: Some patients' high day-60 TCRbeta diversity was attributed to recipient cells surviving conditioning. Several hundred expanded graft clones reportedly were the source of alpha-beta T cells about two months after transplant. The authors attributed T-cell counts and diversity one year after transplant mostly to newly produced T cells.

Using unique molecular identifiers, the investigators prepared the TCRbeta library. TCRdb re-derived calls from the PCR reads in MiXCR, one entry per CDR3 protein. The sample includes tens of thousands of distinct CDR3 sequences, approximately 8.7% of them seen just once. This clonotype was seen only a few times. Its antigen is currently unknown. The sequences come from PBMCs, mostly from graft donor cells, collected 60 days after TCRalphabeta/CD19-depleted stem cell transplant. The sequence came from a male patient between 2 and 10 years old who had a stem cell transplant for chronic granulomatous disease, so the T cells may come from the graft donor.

As DNA, the CDR3 is TGCGCCAGCAGGACGGGACAGGGAGTCCACAATGAGCAGTTCTTC. Translation: CASRTGQGVHNEQFF. The gene calls are TRBV10-2 and TRBJ2-1; 9 bases line up with TRBD1. Germline V gene data show CDR1 as WSHSY and CDR2 as SAAADI. The CDR3 totals 15 residues. J gave up 5 bases and V 6 bases, and 8 bases lay outside the gene matches.